Shown below are 12 T cell receptor beta chains from a single sample sequenced in a study of beta chain features in type 1 diabetes. Of the isolated RNA, all was reverse transcribed, and so the sequenced material was expressed TCRB transcripts. Sequenced by immunoSEQ multiplex PCR; TCRdb stores in-frame clones only, minus some. In the table there are around 240,000 clones, approximately 70% of which are singletons. Sequencing was carried out using naive CD4+ T cells from blood. The receptors here all came from a man younger than 45 in good health.

As to this clone: This CDR3 is also generated by other DNA sequences in the sample. The rearrangement uses TRBV5-1 and TRBJ2-7; a possible D gene is TRBD2 (5 bases). The V end lost 0 bases, the J end lost 5 bases, and 6 bases lay between the germline ends. Germline V gene lookup returns CDR1 SGHRS and CDR2 YFSETQ. The CDR3 covers 12 residues. The DNA for the CDR3 is TGCGCCAGCAGCTTGGCCGGGAACGAGCAGTACTTC. Protein product: CASSLAGNEQYF.

The chain is built from TRBV13 and TRBJ2-7; 7 positions match TRBD1. CDR1 and CDR2 (germline): PRHDT, FYEKMQ (reference sequence). Unmatched junction bases numbered 3, after V lost 0 bases and J lost 1 base. The CDR3 runs to 15 residues. The CDR3 reads CASSLGRQGSYEQYF. In DNA, the CDR3 is TGTGCCAGCAGCTTAGGCCGACAGGGTTCCTACGAGCAGTACTTC.

This chain joins TRBV29-1 and TRBJ1-5; tentative D call: TRBD1 (5 bases). Per germline, CDR1 SQVTM and CDR2 ANQGSEA. The CDR3 covers 13 residues. Trimming shortened V by 6 bases and J by 3 bases, and 12 bases separated the two germline ends. The chain's CDR3 is CSVRTGNNQPQHF. As DNA, the CDR3 is TGCAGCGTCCGTACAGGAAACAATCAGCCCCAGCATTTT.

This chain joins TRBV15 and TRBJ2-5; D unresolved. V was trimmed by 0 bases and J by 1 base, leaving 3 bases between them. Germline CDR1 and CDR2: LNHNV and YYDKDF (reference sequence). This CDR3 has 13 residues. In DNA form, the CDR3 reads TGTGCCACCAGCAGAGATGGCCAAGAGACCCAGTACTTC. It translates to CATSRDGQETQYF.

This clone appeared a few times. The chain joins TRBV23-1 to TRBJ2-7; 11 positions match TRBD2. TRBV23-1 falls under the ORF class, with uncertain function. This CDR3 is 16 amino acids long. The V segment lost 2 bases and the J segment 6 bases; nucleotides outside the gene matches: 9. This CDR3 reads CASSQRAGTSGSEQYF. The CDR3 bases are TGCGCCAGCAGTCAACGGGCAGGGACTAGCGGTTCCGAGCAGTACTTC.

This clone has only one observation. The rearrangement uses TRBV10-3 and TRBJ2-5; 13 nucleotides align to TRBD2. The germline V gene has CDR1 ENHRY and CDR2 SYGVKD. This CDR3 is built from 15 residues. V was clipped by 3 bases and J by 7 bases; unmatched bases: 5. This CDR3 reads CAISDQWTSGGTQYF. The DNA for the CDR3 is TGTGCCATCAGTGACCAATGGACTAGCGGGGGGACCCAGTACTTC.

This chain links TRBV30 with TRBJ2-5, with a tentative D call TRBD2 (5 bases). The CDR3 contains 16 residues. From germline, CDR1 is GTSNPN and CDR2 SVGIG (reference sequence). The V end lost 0 bases, the J end lost 5 bases, and 19 bases lay between the germline ends. CDR3 sequence (DNA): TGTGCCTGGAGTGTAACAAGCTTGAGGGATTATGAGACCCAGTACTTC. This sequence encodes CAWSVTSLRDYETQYF.

The rearrangement uses TRBV7-2 and TRBJ2-3; 8 nucleotides agree with TRBD2. With 6 bases clipped from V and 6 bases from J, the junction kept 14 bases outside the gene matches. Germline V gene data show CDR1 as SGHTA and CDR2 as FQGNSA. The CDR3 is made up of 16 amino acids. CDR3 residues: CASSPGAAGAGDTQYF. The CDR3 coding sequence is TGTGCCAGCAGTCCCGGGGCAGCGGGAGCTGGGGATACGCAGTATTTT.

The J gene is TRBJ2-3, the V gene TRBV29-1, with D perhaps matching TRBD1 (5 bases). The CDR3 contains 13 residues. Trimming took off 4 bases at V and 1 base at J, with 9 bases between the two ends. From germline, CDR1 is SQVTM and CDR2 ANQGSEA. CDR3 sequence (DNA): TGCAGCGTTGGACAGCCGGGCACAGATACGCAGTATTTT. This encodes CSVGQPGTDTQYF.

The V gene is TRBV29-1, the J gene TRBJ2-3, with a weak D call TRBD2 (7 bases). The CDR3 has 11 residues. Germline V gene data show CDR1 as SQVTM and CDR2 as ANQGSEA. This CDR3 reads CMGGGTDTQYF. For the CDR3, the DNA is TGCATGGGAGGGGGGACCGATACGCAGTATTTT.

The chain joins TRBV20-1 to TRBJ2-7; possibly TRBD1 for D (5 bases). Trimming removed 6 bases at V and 7 bases at J, with 13 bases between. This CDR3 spans 11 amino acids. Germline lookup yields CDR1 DFQATT and CDR2 SNEGSKA (reference sequence). Here the CDR3 reads CSADTRLEQYF. In DNA, the CDR3 is TGCAGTGCGGACACTCGGTTAGAGCAGTACTTC.

In DNA, the CDR3 is TGTGCCAGCAGTGGAACAGCCCGTGGCGAGCAGTTCTTC. Translation: CASSGTARGEQFF. The chain couples TRBV6-5 to TRBJ2-1; no firm D call. CDR3 size: 13 residues. V was cut by 5 bases and J by 10 bases, with 15 bases left in between. Germline V gene data show CDR1 as MNHEY and CDR2 as SVGAGI.